These T cell receptor beta chains were read from a single sample in a study of blood T cell repertoires in COVID-19. TCRdb keeps only in-frame clones here, not all; method: immunoSEQ multiplex PCR. This sample yields 150,000 to 200,000 clones, of which roughly 86% are seen a single time; 0.99% belongs to the top ten. Sequenced material: peripheral blood. The receptors come from a man younger than 30 with acute or convalescent COVID-19. Each CDR3 is given with its conserved first and last residue. The D gene is left open where the match is weak. The size field is filled for only some rows; it gives once, few, many or a size class.

- | few | TRBJ1-2 | TRBV30 | TGTGCCTGGGGACGGGACATCTATGGCTACACCTTC | CAWGRDIYGYTF
- | - | TRBJ2-1 | TRBV2 | TGTGCCAGCAATCAAGGCCAGGGGCCGACCAATGAGCAGTTCTTC | CASNQGQGPTNEQFF
- | - | TRBJ2-3 | TRBV7-6 | TGTGCCAGCAGCTCACGAGGTGGTGCAGATACGCAGTATTTT | CASSSRGGADTQYF
TRBD1 | - | TRBJ1-5 | TRBV29-1 | TGCAGCGTTGAAGATCCCCGGGACAGTCATCAGCCCCAGCATTTT | CSVEDPRDSHQPQHF
TRBD1 | - | TRBJ1-1 | TRBV5-1 | TGCGCCAGCAGCGAAACAGGGGGCTCTGAAGCTTTCTTT | CASSETGGSEAFF
- | - | TRBJ1-4 | TRBV6-5 | TGTGCCAGCAGTTACTCAGGGGGAAATGAAAAACTGTTTTTT | CASSYSGGNEKLFF
- | once | TRBJ1-1 | TRBV30 | TGTGCCTGGAGTGTGGCCAGGGAAACTGAAGCTTTCTTT | CAWSVARETEAFF
TRBD1 | - | TRBJ1-5 | TRBV7-2 | TGTGCCAGCAGCTTAGTTTTCCGGACAGGGGGTTACCAGCCCCAGCATTTT | CASSLVFRTGGYQPQHF
TRBD1 | - | TRBJ1-6 | TRBV30 | TGTGCCTGCTCCGGGGAAGGGGGCTTGGATAATTCACCCCTCCACTTT | CACSGEGGLDNSPLHF
- | - | TRBJ2-5 | TRBV3-1/TRBV3-2 | TGTGCCAGCAGCCAACCGGTTCGGCAAGAGACCCAGTACTTC | CASSQPVRQETQYF
- | - | TRBJ1-4 | TRBV10-1 | TGCGCCAGCAACCGGAGATTTTTT | CASNRRFF
TRBD2 | - | TRBJ2-4 | TRBV14 | TGTGCCAGCAGCCAAGGTCCGGGGGGGCCGGCCAAAAACATTCAGTACTTC | CASSQGPGGPAKNIQYF
- | - | TRBJ2-7 | TRBV30 | TGTGCCTGGAGTGATGCGAGGGAGCAGTACTTC | CAWSDAREQYF
- | - | TRBJ1-1 | TRBV28 | TGTGCCAGCAGCCCATTTGACAGGACTGAAGCTTTCTTT | CASSPFDRTEAFF
TRBD1 | few | TRBJ1-2 | TRBV6-5 | TGTGCCAGCAGTTACTCGGGACAGGGCTACTATGGCTACACCTTC | CASSYSGQGYYGYTF
TRBD1 | - | TRBJ2-3 | TRBV9 | TGTGCCAGCAGCGTACCCGGACAGGGGGTCAGTACGCAGTATTTT | CASSVPGQGVSTQYF
- | - | TRBJ1-5 | TRBV30 | TGTGCCTGGAGTGCCGGGACATATAGCAATCAGCCCCAGCATTTT | CAWSAGTYSNQPQHF
- | once | TRBJ1-5 | TRBV29-1 | TGCAGCGTCAGGGTTAGTGGGAGCAATCAGCCCCAGCATTTT | CSVRVSGSNQPQHF
TRBD2 | once | TRBJ2-5 | TRBV7-6 | TGTGCCAGCAGCCCGAGGACTAGCGGGGGGCCCCAAGAGACCCAGTACTTC | CASSPRTSGGPQETQYF
- | - | TRBJ1-5 | TRBV27 | TGTGCCAGCAGTCCGGGGGATTGGCAGCCCCAGCATTTT | CASSPGDWQPQHF
- | - | TRBJ2-3 | TRBV11-1 | TGTGCCAGCAGCCCCCATCTCCGGGAGCCAGATACGCAGTATTTT | CASSPHLREPDTQYF